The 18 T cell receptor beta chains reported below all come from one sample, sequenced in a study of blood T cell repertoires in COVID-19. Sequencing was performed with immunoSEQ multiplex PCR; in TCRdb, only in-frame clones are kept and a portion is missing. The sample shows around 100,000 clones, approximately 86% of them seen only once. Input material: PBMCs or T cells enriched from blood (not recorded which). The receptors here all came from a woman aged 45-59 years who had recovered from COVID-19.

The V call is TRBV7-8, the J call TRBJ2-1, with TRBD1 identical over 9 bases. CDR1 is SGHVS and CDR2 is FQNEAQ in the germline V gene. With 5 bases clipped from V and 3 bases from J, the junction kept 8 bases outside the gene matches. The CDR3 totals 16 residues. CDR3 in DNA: TGTGCCAGCAGCCCAACCCCGGGACAGGGCTACAATGAGCAGTTCTTC. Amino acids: CASSPTPGQGYNEQFF.

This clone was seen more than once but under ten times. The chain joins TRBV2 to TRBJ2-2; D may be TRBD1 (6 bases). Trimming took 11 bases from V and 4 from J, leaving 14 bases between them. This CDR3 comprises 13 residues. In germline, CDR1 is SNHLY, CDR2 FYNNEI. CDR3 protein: CASRGGITGELFF. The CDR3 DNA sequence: TGTGCCTCCCGAGGGGGAATCACCGGGGAGCTGTTTTTT.

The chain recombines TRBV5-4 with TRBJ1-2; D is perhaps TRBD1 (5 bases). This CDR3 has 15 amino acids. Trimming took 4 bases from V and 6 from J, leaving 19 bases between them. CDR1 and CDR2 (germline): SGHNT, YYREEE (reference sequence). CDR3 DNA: TGTGCCAGCAGCGGCCAATTGCGGGGGAAGGATGGCTACACCTTC. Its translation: CASSGQLRGKDGYTF.

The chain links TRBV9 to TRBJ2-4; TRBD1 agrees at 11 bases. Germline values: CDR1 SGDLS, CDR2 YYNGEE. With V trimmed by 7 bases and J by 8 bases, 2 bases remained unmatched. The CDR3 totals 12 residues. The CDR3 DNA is TGTGCCAGCGGGACAGGGGGGGACATTCAGTACTTC. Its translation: CASGTGGDIQYF.

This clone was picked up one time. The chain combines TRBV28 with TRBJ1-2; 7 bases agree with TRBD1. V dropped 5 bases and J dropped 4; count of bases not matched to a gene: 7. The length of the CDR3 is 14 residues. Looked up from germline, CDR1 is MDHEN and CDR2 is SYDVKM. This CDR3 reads CASSTQGEFYGYTF. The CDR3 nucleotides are TGTGCCAGCAGTACCCAGGGGGAATTCTATGGCTACACCTTC.

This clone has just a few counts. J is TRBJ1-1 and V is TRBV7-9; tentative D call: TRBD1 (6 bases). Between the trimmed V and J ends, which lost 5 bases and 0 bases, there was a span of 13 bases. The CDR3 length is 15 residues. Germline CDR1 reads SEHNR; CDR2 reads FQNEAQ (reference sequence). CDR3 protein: CASSRTGTLNTEAFF. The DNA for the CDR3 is TGTGCCAGCAGCCGAACCGGGACATTGAACACTGAAGCTTTCTTT.

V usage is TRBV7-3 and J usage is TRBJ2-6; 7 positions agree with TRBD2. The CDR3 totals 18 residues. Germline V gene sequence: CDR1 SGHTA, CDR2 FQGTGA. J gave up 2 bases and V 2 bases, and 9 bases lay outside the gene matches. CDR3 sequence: CASSLGPWGGTGANVLTF. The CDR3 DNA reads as TGTGCCAGCAGCTTAGGTCCTTGGGGAGGGACTGGGGCCAACGTCCTGACTTTC.

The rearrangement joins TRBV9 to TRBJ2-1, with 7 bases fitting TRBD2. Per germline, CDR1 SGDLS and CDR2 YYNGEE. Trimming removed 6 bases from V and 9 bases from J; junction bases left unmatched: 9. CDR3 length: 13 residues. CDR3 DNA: TGTGCCAGCACTGGCGGGAGAAGTGGTGAGCAGTTCTTC. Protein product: CASTGGRSGEQFF.

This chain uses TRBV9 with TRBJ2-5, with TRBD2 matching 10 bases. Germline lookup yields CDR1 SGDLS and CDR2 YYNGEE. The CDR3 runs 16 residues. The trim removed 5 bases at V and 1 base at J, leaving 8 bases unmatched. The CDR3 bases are TGTGCCAGCAGTTGGGGGACTAGCGTCATCCAAGAGACCCAGTACTTC. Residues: CASSWGTSVIQETQYF.

The chain's CDR3 is CASSLTGENQPQHF. The CDR3 DNA sequence: TGTGCCAGCAGCCTTACAGGGGAGAATCAGCCCCAGCATTTT. This sequence joins TRBV3-1 (or the pseudogene TRBV3-2) and TRBJ1-5, with TRBD1 matching 7 bases. The CDR3 totals 14 residues. The ends lost 4 bases at V and 4 bases at J; junction bases unmatched: 4. From germline, CDR1 is LGHDT and CDR2 YNNKEL (reference sequence).

The CDR3 region has the DNA TGTGCCAGCAGGGCGACAGTGCAACCCTCCTACGAGCAGTACTTC. Translated: CASRATVQPSYEQYF. The rearrangement links TRBV6-5 to TRBJ2-7, with a possible D match to TRBD1 (5 bases). The germline V and J ends were trimmed by 6 bases and 0 bases, with 15 bases remaining between them. The CDR3 runs to 15 residues. Germline V gene data show CDR1 as MNHEY and CDR2 as SVGAGI.

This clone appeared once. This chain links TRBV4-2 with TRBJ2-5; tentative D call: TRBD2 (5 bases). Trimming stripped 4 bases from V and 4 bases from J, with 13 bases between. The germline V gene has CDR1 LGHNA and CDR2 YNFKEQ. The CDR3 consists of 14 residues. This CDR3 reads CASSPRPLAETQYF. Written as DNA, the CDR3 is TGTGCCAGCAGCCCAAGACCCCTAGCAGAGACCCAGTACTTC.

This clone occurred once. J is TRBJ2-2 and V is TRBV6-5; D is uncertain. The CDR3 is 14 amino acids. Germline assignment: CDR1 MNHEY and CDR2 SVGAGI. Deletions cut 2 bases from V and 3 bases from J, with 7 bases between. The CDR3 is CASSYLADTGELFF. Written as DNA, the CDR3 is TGTGCCAGCAGTTACCTGGCGGACACCGGGGAGCTGTTTTTT.

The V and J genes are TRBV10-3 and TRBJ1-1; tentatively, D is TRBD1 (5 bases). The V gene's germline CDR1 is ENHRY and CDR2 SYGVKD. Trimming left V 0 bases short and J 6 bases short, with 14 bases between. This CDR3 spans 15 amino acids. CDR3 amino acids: CAISESRQSGAEAFF. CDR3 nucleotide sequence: TGTGCCATCAGTGAGTCGAGACAGTCGGGGGCTGAAGCTTTCTTT.

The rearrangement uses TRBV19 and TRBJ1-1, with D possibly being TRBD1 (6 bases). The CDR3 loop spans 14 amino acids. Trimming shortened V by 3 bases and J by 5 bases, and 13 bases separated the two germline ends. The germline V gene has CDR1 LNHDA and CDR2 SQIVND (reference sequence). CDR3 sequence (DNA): TGTGCCAGTAGTATGGGGGGGGGCCGGACTGAAGCTTTCTTT. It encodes CASSMGGGRTEAFF.

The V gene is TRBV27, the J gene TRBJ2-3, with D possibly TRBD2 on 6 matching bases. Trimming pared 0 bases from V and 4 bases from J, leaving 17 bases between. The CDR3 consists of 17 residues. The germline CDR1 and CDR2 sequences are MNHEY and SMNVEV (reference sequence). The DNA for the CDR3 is TGTGCCAGCAGTTTATCAGGTTGGCGGGAACTTCCAGATACGCAGTATTTT. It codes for CASSLSGWRELPDTQYF.

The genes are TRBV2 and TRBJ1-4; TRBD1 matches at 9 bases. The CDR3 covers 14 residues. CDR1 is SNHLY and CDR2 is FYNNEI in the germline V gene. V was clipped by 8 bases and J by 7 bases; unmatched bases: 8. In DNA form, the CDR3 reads TGTGCCAGCGGCCGCCCGGACAGGGGTGAAAAACTGTTTTTT. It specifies CASGRPDRGEKLFF.

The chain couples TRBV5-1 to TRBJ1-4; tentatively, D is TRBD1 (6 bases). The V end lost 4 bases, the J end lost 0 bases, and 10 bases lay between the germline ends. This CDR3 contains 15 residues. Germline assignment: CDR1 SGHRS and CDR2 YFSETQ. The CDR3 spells CASSPGHSTNEKLFF. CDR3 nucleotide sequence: TGCGCCAGCAGCCCGGGACACTCAACTAATGAAAAACTGTTTTTT.